This is a list of T cell receptor beta chains from one sample in a study of cytomegalovirus exposure and HLA in healthy donors. Here immunoSEQ multiplex PCR was the method, and the copy in TCRdb shows in-frame clones only, minus some. This table has approximately 150,000 clones, roughly 80% appearing once. The specimen was PBMCs. The receptors originated from a woman under 40 in good health and CMV-seronegative. CDR3s include the opening cysteine and the closing phenylalanine or tryptophan. A D gene is named only where the DNA matches it firmly. Clone size appears in some rows only: once, few, many, or a class for an expanded clone.

V	D	J	size	CDR3	DNA
TRBV7-9	.	TRBJ1-2	.	CASRGGGDESFLGYTF	TGTGCCAGCAGGGGAGGTGGGGACGAAAGCTTCCTCGGCTACACCTTC
TRBV6-6	TRBD1	TRBJ1-6	.	CASSYSQGDSPLHF	TGTGCCAGCAGTTACTCACAGGGGGATTCACCCCTCCACTTT
TRBV7-2	.	TRBJ2-7	.	CASSSFTTQAYEQYF	TGTGCCAGCAGCTCATTTACAACACAGGCCTACGAGCAGTACTTC
TRBV5-6	.	TRBJ1-4	few	CASSSGTLRGEKLFF	TGTGCCAGCAGCTCAGGGACTTTGAGGGGTGAAAAACTGTTTTTT
TRBV5-1	.	TRBJ2-1	.	CASSFTREWGYNEQFF	TGCGCCAGCAGCTTTACTAGGGAATGGGGATACAATGAGCAGTTCTTC
TRBV4-1	.	TRBJ2-7	.	CASSQVGSGRGSYEQYF	TGCGCCAGCAGCCAAGTGGGTTCGGGGAGGGGGTCCTACGAGCAGTACTTC
TRBV4-2	TRBD1	TRBJ2-7	few	CASSQVGTDSYEQYF	TGTGCCAGCAGCCAAGTAGGGACAGATAGTTACGAGCAGTACTTC
TRBV5-8	.	TRBJ1-5	few	CASSLAIGNQPQHF	TGTGCCAGCAGCTTGGCTATCGGTAATCAGCCCCAGCATTTT
TRBV6-1	TRBD2	TRBJ2-7	.	CASSRREGYEQYF	TGTGCCAGCAGCAGGCGGGAGGGTTACGAGCAGTACTTC
TRBV18	.	TRBJ1-1	.	CASSPLSRGRNTEAFF	TGTGCCAGCTCACCGCTTAGCAGGGGCCGGAACACTGAAGCTTTCTTT
TRBV6-1	.	TRBJ1-3	.	CASSEGTARFIYF	TGTGCCAGCAGTGAAGGGACAGCTCGGTTCATATATTTT
TRBV27	TRBD2	TRBJ2-2	.	CASSLRPPSGRARTGELFF	TGTGCCAGCAGTTTAAGACCGCCTAGCGGGAGGGCCCGGACCGGGGAGCTGTTTTTT
TRBV7-8	TRBD2	TRBJ2-2	.	CAIGWRGGSGELFF	TGTGCCATAGGGTGGCGGGGGGGCTCCGGGGAGCTGTTTTTT
TRBV18	.	TRBJ2-7	.	CASSPDTGRYEQYF	TGTGCCAGCTCACCAGATACAGGGCGCTACGAGCAGTACTTC
TRBV29-1	TRBD1	TRBJ2-2	.	CSARGQGNTGELFF	TGCAGCGCCCGGGGACAGGGAAACACCGGGGAGCTGTTTTTT
TRBV15	TRBD2	TRBJ2-1	.	CATSSGSGGASNEQFF	TGTGCCACCAGCAGCGGGAGCGGGGGGGCGTCTAATGAGCAGTTCTTC
TRBV6-5	.	TRBJ2-2	.	CASSSTRATGELFF	TGTGCCAGCAGTTCGACTAGAGCGACCGGGGAGCTGTTTTTT
TRBV19	TRBD2	TRBJ2-1	.	CASSQSGDSYNEQFF	TGTGCCAGTAGTCAGAGCGGGGACTCCTACAATGAGCAGTTCTTC
TRBV7-2	.	TRBJ1-1	.	CASSTGFVNTEAFF	TGTGCCAGCAGTACAGGGTTCGTTAACACTGAAGCTTTCTTT
TRBV27	TRBD2	TRBJ2-1	.	CASSPFALALYNEQFF	TGTGCCAGCAGCCCTTTCGCACTAGCGCTCTACAATGAGCAGTTCTTC
TRBV10-3	TRBD1	TRBJ2-7	once	CAIGDRGHEQYF	TGTGCCATCGGGGACAGGGGGCACGAGCAGTACTTC
TRBV19	.	TRBJ1-5	.	CASSAQASNQPQHF	TGTGCCAGTAGCGCCCAGGCAAGCAATCAGCCCCAGCATTTT
TRBV28	.	TRBJ1-5	.	CATRVSSSNQPQHF	TGTGCCACGCGGGTCTCTAGCAGCAATCAGCCCCAGCATTTT